The 30 T cell receptor beta chains listed next were all sequenced from one sample in a study of shared T cell receptors in the human thymus (dated by TCRdb to the early 2020s). The library relied on the immunoSEQ multiplex PCR assay. TCRdb re-hosts the immuneACCESS table, in-frame sequences only. Its copies lack some clones; in the studies checked, an unresolved V gene accounts for under half of them, and the cause for the rest is not known. The sample records about 540,000 clones, approximately 80% of which are singletons. 0.01% to 0.015% of the sample comes from the top ten. The data also belong to a second study, concerning human thymus T cells.

Material: thymocytes. The receptors originated from a boy under three years old with a congenital heart defect. Donor details come from another sample of the same person, matched by shared clones.

The chain carries TRBV14 and TRBJ1-4, with TRBD1 identical over 11 bases. The CDR3 is 16 amino acids. After removal of 5 bases from V and 5 bases from J, the junction contained 7 bases not matched to a gene. Germline V gene lookup returns CDR1 SGHDN and CDR2 FVKESK. This CDR3 reads CASSVPGQGGNEKLFF. CDR3 nucleotide sequence: TGTGCCAGCAGCGTCCCGGGACAGGGGGGGAATGAAAAACTGTTTTTT.

This clone was seen only a few times. The chain has TRBV29-1 and TRBJ2-3; TRBD2 agrees at 7 bases. V was pared by 1 base and J by 3 bases, with 16 bases of the junction left unmatched. Germline values: CDR1 SQVTM, CDR2 ANQGSEA. The CDR3 runs to 18 residues. CDR3 sequence reads: CSVEATHRTGGRTDTQYF. In DNA, the CDR3 is TGCAGCGTTGAAGCCACCCACCGCACGGGGGGTCGGACAGATACGCAGTATTTT.

The chain uses TRBV30 and TRBJ2-3; TRBD2 might be the D (5 bases). This CDR3 comprises 13 residues. Per germline, CDR1 GTSNPN and CDR2 SVGIG (reference sequence). Trimming pared 4 bases from V and 0 bases from J, leaving 8 bases between. The CDR3: CAWTRTSTDTQYF. In DNA form, the CDR3 reads TGTGCCTGGACCAGGACTAGCACAGATACGCAGTATTTT.

The gene calls are TRBV5-6 and TRBJ2-7; 9 positions agree with TRBD2. Germline trimming cut 1 base from V and 4 bases from J; bases unmatched to any gene: 3. Germline assignment: CDR1 SGHDT and CDR2 YYEEEE. The CDR3 has 14 amino acids. CDR3 sequence: CASSLWLAGYEQYF. In nucleotides, the CDR3 is TGTGCCAGCAGCTTGTGGCTAGCGGGGTACGAGCAGTACTTC.

The chain uses TRBV28 and TRBJ1-2; D call uncertain. There are 15 residues in the CDR3. The V end was cut by 3 bases, the J end by 3 bases, with 14 bases between. Germline V lookup: CDR1 MDHEN, CDR2 SYDVKM. The CDR3 sequence: CASSFEREEHYGYTF. Written as DNA, the CDR3 is TGTGCCAGCAGTTTTGAAAGAGAGGAGCACTATGGCTACACCTTC.

The sample holds a few counts of this clone. V usage is TRBV19 and J usage is TRBJ1-1; no reliable D call. Deletions cut 1 base from V and 7 bases from J, with 10 bases between. The CDR3 consists of 13 residues. Germline CDR1 LNHDA, CDR2 SQIVND (reference sequence). CDR3 amino acids: CASSIALTGEAFF. For the CDR3, the DNA is TGTGCCAGTAGTATAGCCCTGACGGGTGAAGCTTTCTTT.

This chain uses TRBV30 with TRBJ1-5; weak D call: TRBD1 (5 bases). Trimming took off 4 bases at V and 5 bases at J, with 9 bases between the two ends. The CDR3 covers 12 residues. CDR1 is GTSNPN, CDR2 SVGIG, per germline (reference sequence). Here the CDR3 DNA reads TGTGCCTGGAAACAGGAATATCAGCCCCAGCATTTT. It codes for CAWKQEYQPQHF.

The chain links TRBV27 to TRBJ2-1; 7 positions match TRBD2. CDR1 is MNHEY, CDR2 SMNVEV, per germline (reference sequence). J gave up 4 bases and V 4 bases, and 10 bases lay outside the gene matches. The CDR3 runs to 16 residues. The CDR3 protein is CASSSTTSASYNEQFF. CDR3 nucleotides: TGTGCCAGCAGTTCAACTACTAGCGCCTCATACAATGAGCAGTTCTTC.

This chain uses TRBV5-1 with TRBJ2-1, with TRBD2 as a possible D gene (7 bases). Germline CDR1 and CDR2: SGHRS and YFSETQ. The CDR3 is 15 residues long. V lost 3 bases and J lost 4, with 14 bases in between. In DNA form, the CDR3 reads TGCGCCAGCAGCTGGGAGGGGGGCAAATACAATGAGCAGTTCTTC. This encodes CASSWEGGKYNEQFF.

This clone was counted a single time. The gene calls are TRBV28 and TRBJ1-5; 12 positions match TRBD1. Per germline, CDR1 MDHEN and CDR2 SYDVKM. CDR3 length: 16 amino acids. Unmatched junction bases numbered 9, after V lost 5 bases and J lost 7 bases. The CDR3 spells CASSPSRDRGRQPQHF. The DNA for the CDR3 is TGTGCCAGCAGTCCGTCCCGGGACAGGGGGCGGCAGCCCCAGCATTTT.

The CDR3 region has the DNA TGCGCCAGCAGCCGGGACACGGGACTAGCGGGACCTCGGGACGAGCAGTACTTC. It yields the protein CASSRDTGLAGPRDEQYF. The rearrangement links TRBV4-1 to TRBJ2-7, with 13 bases aligning to TRBD2. V gave up 4 bases and J gave up 5 bases; unmatched junction bases: 14. Germline V gene sequence: CDR1 MGHRA, CDR2 YSYEKL. The CDR3 is made up of 18 amino acids.

The rearrangement uses TRBV11-3 and TRBJ1-1; D gene unclear. Germline loops: CDR1 SGHNT, CDR2 YENEEA. This CDR3 contains 12 residues. V shed 2 bases and J shed 10 bases, with 11 bases lying between them. The CDR3 loop reads CASSLSGVGAFF. In DNA, the CDR3 is TGTGCCAGCAGCTTATCCGGGGTGGGAGCTTTCTTT.

This chain connects TRBV7-9 to TRBJ1-4; the match to TRBD1 covers 7 bases. Trimming cost V 1 base and J 11 bases; bases outside gene matches: 1. CDR3 length: 12 residues. Germline V gene data show CDR1 as SEHNR and CDR2 as FQNEAQ (reference sequence). CDR3 DNA sequence: TGTGCCAGCAGCTTAGGGGGACAGAAACTGTTTTTT. Protein sequence: CASSLGGQKLFF. Full variable domain (rest looked up from reference TRBV7-9 and TRBJ1-4): DTGVSQNPRHKITKRGQNVTFRCDPISEHNRLYWYRQTLGQGPEFLTYFQNEAQLEKSRLLSDRFSAERPKGSFSTLEIQRTEQGDSAMYLCASSLGGQKLFFGSGTQLSVL.

This chain joins TRBV30 and TRBJ1-1; D gene uncertain. The germline V gene has CDR1 GTSNPN and CDR2 SVGIG (reference sequence). V was pared by 0 bases and J by 7 bases, with 9 bases between. The CDR3 loop spans 12 amino acids. In DNA, the CDR3 is TGTGCCTGGAGTGTAGGACGGGATGAAGCTTTCTTT. Its translation is CAWSVGRDEAFF.

The chain recombines TRBV7-9 with TRBJ2-1; 10 bases fit TRBD2. The CDR3 spans 15 residues. The V gene end was trimmed by 5 bases and the J gene end by 5 bases; junction bases not matched to a gene: 6. Germline V gene lookup returns CDR1 SEHNR and CDR2 FQNEAQ (reference sequence). The CDR3 sequence is CASSRGLAGDNEQFF. The CDR3 region has the DNA TGTGCCAGCAGCCGGGGGCTAGCGGGAGACAATGAGCAGTTCTTC.

The chain recombines TRBV7-9 with TRBJ2-2; a possible D gene is TRBD2 (6 bases). Germline V gene sequence: CDR1 SEHNR, CDR2 FQNEAQ (reference sequence). V was pared by 8 bases and J by 0 bases, with 16 bases between. The CDR3 runs 16 residues. CDR3 in DNA: TGTGCCAGCCCGGGAGTGGGGCAGTCGAACACCGGGGAGCTGTTTTTT. It yields the protein CASPGVGQSNTGELFF.

This clone appeared once. The genes are TRBV12-5 and TRBJ2-6; D perhaps matches TRBD2 (6 bases). This CDR3 has 20 residues. V lost 4 bases and J 0 bases, leaving 22 bases between the germline ends. Germline V gene lookup returns CDR1 LGHNT and CDR2 FRNRAP. CDR3 amino acids: CASGSPPEGPTSSGANVLTF. CDR3 in DNA: TGTGCTAGTGGTTCCCCCCCGGAGGGCCCAACGAGCTCTGGGGCCAACGTCCTGACTTTC.

This chain connects TRBV25-1 to TRBJ2-1, with D possibly matching TRBD2 (6 bases). Germline CDR1 MGHDK, CDR2 SYGVNS. The germline V and J ends were trimmed by 6 bases and 0 bases, with 12 bases remaining between them. The CDR3 extends over 15 amino acids. The CDR3 nucleotides are TGTGCCAGCAGGGAGCGGGCCAGCTCCTACAATGAGCAGTTCTTC. It specifies CASRERASSYNEQFF.

This chain links TRBV19 with TRBJ1-2; D perhaps matches TRBD1 (6 bases). CDR1 and CDR2 (germline): LNHDA, SQIVND (reference sequence). Trimming took off 5 bases at V and 6 bases at J, with 19 bases between the two ends. CDR3 length: 15 amino acids. CDR3 sequence reads: CASSELQGGADGYTF. In DNA form, the CDR3 reads TGTGCCAGTAGTGAATTACAGGGAGGGGCGGATGGCTACACCTTC. Full variable domain (rest looked up from reference TRBV19 and TRBJ1-2): DGGITQSPKYLFRKEGQNVTLSCEQNLNHDAMYWYRQDPGQGLRLIYYSQIVNDFQKGDIAEGYSVSREKKESFPLTVTSAQKNPTAFYLCASSELQGGADGYTFGSGTRLTVV.

This sequence joins TRBV18 and TRBJ1-1, with 7 positions matching TRBD1. V lost 2 bases to trimming and J lost 6 bases; unmatched junction nucleotides: 6. From germline, CDR1 is KGHSH and CDR2 LQKENI. This CDR3 spans 14 amino acids. The CDR3 DNA is TGTGCCAGCTCACCAAGGGACAGAGGGTCTGAAGCTTTCTTT. The encoded protein is CASSPRDRGSEAFF.

The chain employs TRBV11-2 and TRBJ2-5, with 11 bases identical to TRBD2. The germline V gene has CDR1 SGHAT and CDR2 FQNNGV. With 5 bases clipped from V and 5 bases from J, the junction kept 7 bases outside the gene matches. The CDR3 sequence is 15 residues long. The CDR3 spells CASSLSGRAEETQYF. The CDR3 region has the DNA TGTGCCAGCAGCCTTAGCGGGAGGGCCGAGGAGACCCAGTACTTC.

The chain couples TRBV5-1 to TRBJ2-1; 8 positions agree with TRBD1. Germline V gene lookup returns CDR1 SGHRS and CDR2 YFSETQ. This CDR3 is built from 15 residues. V dropped 5 bases and J dropped 4; count of bases not matched to a gene: 8. For the CDR3, the DNA is TGCGCCAGCAGTAGCTTGGACAGGGCTTACAATGAGCAGTTCTTC. Its translation is CASSSLDRAYNEQFF.

The chain carries TRBV4-3 and TRBJ2-7; D remains ambiguous. V was shortened by 0 bases and J by 2 bases, with 14 bases between the two germline ends. CDR1 LGHNA and CDR2 YSLEER come from the germline V gene. CDR3 length: 16 residues. CDR3 amino acids: CASSQDTSAFPYEQYF. The CDR3 DNA reads as TGCGCCAGCAGCCAAGATACGAGCGCCTTCCCCTACGAGCAGTACTTC.

The chain combines TRBV29-1 with TRBJ2-7, with 8 bases fitting TRBD2. CDR3 length equals 12 residues. Germline assignment: CDR1 SQVTM and CDR2 ANQGSEA. V lost 8 bases, J lost 3 bases, and 6 bases stayed unmatched. The CDR3 DNA follows: TGCAGCATAGCCGGGACTAGCTACGAGCAGTACTTC. It yields the protein CSIAGTSYEQYF.

This clone was seen once. CDR3 sequence (DNA): TGCGCCAGCAGCTCCGGAGCCGGAGCGGGAGGCAACAATGAGCAGTTCTTC. It codes for CASSSGAGAGGNNEQFF. This chain uses TRBV5-1 with TRBJ2-1; 9 bases agree with TRBD2. V was clipped by 3 bases and J by 5 bases; unmatched bases: 12. CDR1 is SGHRS and CDR2 is YFSETQ in the germline V gene. The CDR3 is 17 residues long.

The chain joins TRBV5-6 to TRBJ2-3; 10 bases align to TRBD2. Germline V gives CDR1 SGHDT, CDR2 YYEEEE. The junction had 11 bases not matched to a gene; V was cut back by 4 bases and J by 6 bases. The CDR3 sequence is 16 residues long. Here the CDR3 DNA reads TGTGCCAGCAGCCCGTATTCCGGGACTAGCGTTGATACGCAGTATTTT. Translated, it gives CASSPYSGTSVDTQYF.

This clone appeared a few times. V gene TRBV5-4 combines with J gene TRBJ1-1; 10 positions agree with TRBD1. Germline CDR1 reads SGHNT; CDR2 reads YYREEE (reference sequence). V shed 3 bases and J 5 bases; nucleotides not matched to a gene: 16. The CDR3 is made up of 18 amino acids. DNA of the CDR3: TGTGCCAGCAGCTCGACCGGGACAGGGGTCTCCGTAGGGACTGAAGCTTTCTTT. It is translated as CASSSTGTGVSVGTEAFF.

The chain is built from TRBV6-4 and TRBJ2-2; 7 positions match TRBD2. This CDR3 region has 14 residues. V was pared by 7 bases and J by 3 bases, with 5 bases of the junction left unmatched. Germline V gives CDR1 MRHNA, CDR2 SNTAGT. Here the CDR3 reads CASMEREYTGELFF. The CDR3 DNA sequence: TGTGCCAGCATGGAGCGGGAATACACCGGGGAGCTGTTTTTT.

In its sample, this clone was seen a few times. The chain carries TRBV7-2 and TRBJ1-6; D perhaps matches TRBD1 (6 bases). The V gene's germline CDR1 is SGHTA and CDR2 FQGNSA. Trimming took off 5 bases at V and 6 bases at J, with 11 bases between the two ends. The CDR3 is 14 residues long. CDR3 amino acids: CASSRDTVNSPLHF. CDR3 coding DNA: TGTGCCAGCAGCCGGGACACAGTTAATTCACCCCTCCACTTT.

Only one count was recorded for this clone. J is TRBJ2-2 and V is TRBV9, with 9 positions matching TRBD2. Germline V gives CDR1 SGDLS, CDR2 YYNGEE. The V segment lost 4 bases and the J segment 5 bases; nucleotides outside the gene matches: 9. CDR3 size: 16 residues. In DNA form, the CDR3 reads TGTGCCAGCAGCCCCCGGACTAGCGAATTTACCGGGGAGCTGTTTTTT. It codes for CASSPRTSEFTGELFF. The variable domain in full, with the rest retrieved from reference TRBV9 and TRBJ2-2, is DSGVTQTPKHLITATGQRVTLRCSPRSGDLSVYWYQQSLDQGLQFLIQYYNGEERAKGNILERFSAQQFPDLHSELNLSSLELGDSALYFCASSPRTSEFTGELFFGEGSRLTVL.